The entry that follows covers one T cell receptor beta chain sequence. V was trimmed by 2 bases and J by 2 bases, leaving 15 bases between them. The CDR3 is 16 amino acids. From germline, CDR1 is SGDLS and CDR2 YYNGEE. This sample stems from a study of cytomegalovirus exposure and HLA in healthy donors. PCR employed 60 Vbeta and 13 Jbeta primers. Only in-frame clones appear in the TCRdb table, and some are missing; sequencing was by immunoSEQ multiplex PCR. The sample has tens of thousands of clones; roughly 77% are singletons. This chain joins TRBV9 and TRBJ2-3, with D tentatively TRBD2 (7 bases). Material: PBMCs. This clonotype originated in a human donor in good health. The CDR3 is CASSVGGLSDTDTQYF. In nucleotides, the CDR3 is TGTGCCAGCAGCGTCGGGGGGCTCTCCGACACAGATACGCAGTATTTT.